These 23 T cell receptor beta chains were sequenced from one sample in a study of shared clonotypes between healthy human individuals. This table comes from immunoSEQ multiplex PCR, and its TCRdb copy is limited to in-frame clones, with some not included. The sample yields some 510,000 clones, about four fifths seen once. The sequenced sample consisted of PBMCs. These receptors all stem from a middle-aged woman in good health. Some clones in this sample may be carry-over from other donors' samples.

The V gene is TRBV2, the J gene TRBJ1-5; TRBD1 aligns across 10 bases. CDR1 is SNHLY and CDR2 is FYNNEI in the germline V gene. The trim removed 6 bases at V and 5 bases at J, leaving 13 bases unmatched. The CDR3 is made up of 17 amino acids. The CDR3 DNA sequence: TGTGCCAGCAGCGCGAGTGGACAGGGGGGGCCCCATCAGCCCCAGCATTTT. Encoded protein: CASSASGQGGPHQPQHF.

As to this clone: The same CDR3 arises from other DNA sequences in this sample as well. CDR3 bases: TGTGCCAGCAGCTTAGATAGGGGAACCGAAGCTTTCTTT. This translates into CASSLDRGTEAFF. The chain has TRBV11-2 and TRBJ1-1, with D possibly TRBD1 on 5 matching bases. With 0 bases removed from V and 8 bases from J, the gap between germline ends came to 10 bases. This CDR3 has 13 amino acids. Per the germline V gene, CDR1 is SGHAT and CDR2 is FQNNGV.

Of note for this clone: Other DNA sequences within the sample encode an identical CDR3. The CDR3 loop is CASSPRTSGSETQYF. For the CDR3, the DNA is TGTGCCAGCAGTCCCAGGACTAGCGGGAGTGAGACCCAGTACTTC. J is TRBJ2-5 and V is TRBV27; 13 nucleotides line up with TRBD2. Germline assignment: CDR1 MNHEY and CDR2 SMNVEV (reference sequence). The CDR3 spans 15 residues. V lost 5 bases, J lost 5 bases, and 5 bases stayed unmatched.

The V and J genes are TRBV11-2 and TRBJ1-5, with TRBD1 as a possible D gene (5 bases). The germline V and J ends were trimmed by 5 bases and 1 base, with 12 bases remaining between them. CDR1 and CDR2 from the germline V gene are SGHAT and FQNNGV. This CDR3 has 15 residues. CDR3 nucleotide sequence: TGTGCCAGCAGCAAACGGGACTCCAGCAATCAGCCCCAGCATTTT. Amino acid sequence: CASSKRDSSNQPQHF.

This clone was found once. The chain carries TRBV9 and TRBJ2-2; no firm D call. Deletions cut 4 bases from V and 5 bases from J, with 12 bases between. Germline V gene lookup returns CDR1 SGDLS and CDR2 YYNGEE. This CDR3 is 14 amino acids long. The CDR3 bases are TGTGCCAGCAGCCCTAGTACAGATACCGGGGAGCTGTTTTTT. Its protein product is CASSPSTDTGELFF.

The chain has TRBV27 and TRBJ2-2; unclear D gene. Germline CDR1 and CDR2: MNHEY and SMNVEV (reference sequence). The CDR3 has 14 amino acids. V shed 2 bases and J shed 2 bases, with 6 bases lying between them. The CDR3 here is CASSLNQNTGELFF. The CDR3 bases are TGTGCCAGCAGTTTAAATCAAAACACCGGGGAGCTGTTTTTT.

J is TRBJ1-3 and V is TRBV7-9; maybe TRBD1 (6 bases). Per germline, CDR1 SEHNR and CDR2 FQNEAQ (reference sequence). V dropped 5 bases and J dropped 16 bases, with 21 bases sitting between them. The CDR3 is 13 amino acids. This chain's CDR3 is CASSQSPDRQLYF. For the CDR3, the DNA is TGTGCCAGCAGCCAGTCCCCTGACAGGCAGCTGTATTTT.

The chain is built from TRBV30 and TRBJ1-1; 11 nucleotides align to TRBD1. The CDR3 covers 15 residues. Per the germline V gene, CDR1 is GTSNPN and CDR2 is SVGIG (reference sequence). V shed 3 bases and J 8 bases; nucleotides not matched to a gene: 11. The CDR3: CAWRGDRGYQYEAFF. Here the CDR3 DNA reads TGTGCCTGGAGAGGGGACAGGGGGTACCAATACGAAGCTTTCTTT. Together with reference TRBV30 and TRBJ1-1, the CDR3 gives the full variable domain: SQTIHQWPATLVQPVGSPLSLECTVEGTSNPNLYWYRQAAGRGLQLLFYSVGIGQISSEVPQNLSASRPQDRQFILSSKKLLLSDSGFYLCAWRGDRGYQYEAFFGQGTRLTVV.

This sequence joins TRBV28 and TRBJ1-4; the D gene is possibly TRBD1 (6 bases). This CDR3 has 15 amino acids. The germline gives CDR1 MDHEN, CDR2 SYDVKM. The ends were cut back, 6 bases at V and 7 bases at J, with 18 bases in the middle. The CDR3 protein is CASSSTGSPIEKLFF. CDR3 nucleotides: TGTGCCAGCAGCTCCACAGGGAGCCCCATTGAAAAACTGTTTTTT.

The chain carries TRBV29-1 and TRBJ2-5; 11 nucleotides align to TRBD1. Near its end, the DNA agrees better with TRBJ2-7, so the J call may be wrong. CDR3 length equals 14 residues. Germline loops: CDR1 SQVTM, CDR2 ANQGSEA. This CDR3 reads CSVQRGQGAYEQYF. CDR3 bases: TGCAGCGTCCAGAGGGGACAGGGGGCCTACGAGCAGTACTTC.

The chain joins TRBV7-2 to TRBJ1-1, with no clear D. Trimming took 5 bases from V and 1 from J, leaving 11 bases between them. The length of the CDR3 is 14 residues. CDR1 and CDR2 from the germline V gene are SGHTA and FQGNSA. The CDR3 region has the DNA TGTGCCAGCAGCCCCCAGCGGCAGAACACTGAAGCTTTCTTT. This translates into CASSPQRQNTEAFF.

This clone has only a few counts. The chain couples TRBV11-1 to TRBJ2-5, with 13 bases aligning to TRBD2. TRBJ2-7 explains the end of the DNA better; the J call may be wrong. Germline V gene data show CDR1 as SGHAT and CDR2 as FQDESV (reference sequence). The CDR3 runs to 16 residues. CDR3 sequence reads: CASSLTGTSGTYEQYF. Written as DNA, the CDR3 is TGTGCCAGCAGCCTCACCGGGACTAGCGGGACCTACGAGCAGTACTTC.

The chain has TRBV19 and TRBJ2-5, with a weak D call TRBD2 (5 bases). Trimming took off 4 bases at V and 7 bases at J, with 13 bases between the two ends. This CDR3 has 13 residues. The germline V gene has CDR1 LNHDA and CDR2 SQIVND (reference sequence). CDR3 region: CASSTAPGLTQYF. The CDR3 bases are TGTGCCAGTAGTACTGCCCCGGGATTGACCCAGTACTTC.

The rearrangement links TRBV7-9 to TRBJ1-4; 9 bases line up with TRBD1. Trimming cost V 4 bases and J 8 bases; bases outside gene matches: 2. The V gene's germline CDR1 is SEHNR and CDR2 FQNEAQ (reference sequence). The CDR3 is made up of 13 amino acids. The CDR3 nucleotides read TGTGCCAGCAGCTCGACAGGGGGGGAAAAACTGTTTTTT. Translation: CASSSTGGEKLFF.

The chain links TRBV6-6 to TRBJ2-3; 10 positions match TRBD2. The CDR3 loop spans 16 amino acids. V gave up 6 bases and J gave up 2 bases; unmatched junction bases: 8. The germline gives CDR1 MNHNY, CDR2 SVGAGI (reference sequence). This CDR3 reads CASSSPSGRNTDTQYF. The CDR3 coding sequence is TGTGCCAGCAGCAGCCCTAGCGGGAGAAACACAGATACGCAGTATTTT.

CDR3 amino acids: CASSVGGNTGELFF. CDR3 bases: TGCGCCAGCAGTGTCGGCGGGAACACCGGGGAGCTGTTTTTT. J is TRBJ2-2 and V is TRBV10-1; no clear D gene. Germline lookup yields CDR1 WNHNN and CDR2 SYGVQD (reference sequence). The length of the CDR3 is 14 residues. V was clipped by 4 bases and J by 1 base, with 7 bases between them.

This rearrangement joins TRBV19 to TRBJ1-2, with 7 bases aligning to TRBD1. This CDR3 comprises 14 residues. Per the germline V gene, CDR1 is LNHDA and CDR2 is SQIVND (reference sequence). V lost 10 bases to trimming and J lost 2 bases; unmatched junction nucleotides: 10. CDR3 DNA sequence: TGTGCCACCACTAGGACAGGACCCAACTATGGCTACACCTTC. This sequence encodes CATTRTGPNYGYTF.

The chain has TRBV28 and TRBJ1-4; D is possibly TRBD1 (6 bases). Per germline, CDR1 MDHEN and CDR2 SYDVKM. The CDR3 is made up of 16 amino acids. V lost 5 bases and J 2 bases, leaving 15 bases between the germline ends. The CDR3 loop is CASSASGAQTNEKLFF. Here the CDR3 DNA reads TGTGCCAGCAGTGCATCGGGGGCGCAGACTAATGAAAAACTGTTTTTT.

This clone was counted a single time. The rearrangement uses TRBV7-3 and TRBJ2-6, with D possibly matching TRBD1 (6 bases). CDR1 and CDR2 (germline): SGHTA, FQGTGA. The CDR3 loop spans 17 amino acids. V dropped 5 bases and J dropped 0 bases, with 14 bases sitting between them. The CDR3 sequence is CASSLQGTGSGANVLTF. The CDR3 DNA sequence: TGTGCCAGCAGCCTACAGGGCACAGGCTCTGGGGCCAACGTCCTGACTTTC. The whole variable domain, filled in from reference TRBV7-3 and TRBJ2-6, reads GAGVSQTPSNKVTEKGKYVELRCDPISGHTALYWYRQSLGQGPEFLIYFQGTGAADDSGLPNDRFFAVRPEGSVSTLKIQRTERGDSAVYLCASSLQGTGSGANVLTFGAGSRLTVL.

This chain links TRBV19 with TRBJ1-3; 8 bases are shared with TRBD1. The CDR3 has 14 residues. Germline V lookup: CDR1 LNHDA, CDR2 SQIVND (reference sequence). V was clipped by 10 bases and J by 0 bases; unmatched bases: 5. CDR3: CATRQGFSGNTIYF. The CDR3 coding sequence is TGTGCCACCCGACAGGGGTTCTCTGGAAACACCATATATTTT.

The rearrangement uses TRBV28 and TRBJ1-5; D is unclear. This CDR3 comprises 14 residues. The V and J ends lost 3 bases and 4 bases respectively, with 10 bases between them. Germline V CDR1 and CDR2: MDHEN, SYDVKM. The CDR3: CASSFSIDNQPQHF. DNA of the CDR3: TGTGCCAGCAGTTTCTCCATTGATAATCAGCCCCAGCATTTT.

The chain couples TRBV27 to TRBJ1-1, with TRBD1 as a possible D gene (6 bases). Per the germline V gene, CDR1 is MNHEY and CDR2 is SMNVEV (reference sequence). This CDR3 has 12 amino acids. V lost 1 base to trimming and J lost 12 bases, with 12 bases between them. The CDR3 here is CASSLLRGPTFF. The CDR3 DNA reads as TGTGCCAGCAGTTTATTACGGGGGCCAACTTTCTTT.

The chain links TRBV18 to TRBJ2-1, with TRBD2 matching over 7 bases. With 4 bases clipped from V and 9 bases from J, the junction kept 6 bases outside the gene matches. In germline, CDR1 is KGHSH, CDR2 LQKENI. The CDR3 loop spans 13 amino acids. CDR3: CASSLKPSGEQFF. CDR3 coding DNA: TGTGCCAGCTCACTGAAACCTAGCGGTGAGCAGTTCTTC.